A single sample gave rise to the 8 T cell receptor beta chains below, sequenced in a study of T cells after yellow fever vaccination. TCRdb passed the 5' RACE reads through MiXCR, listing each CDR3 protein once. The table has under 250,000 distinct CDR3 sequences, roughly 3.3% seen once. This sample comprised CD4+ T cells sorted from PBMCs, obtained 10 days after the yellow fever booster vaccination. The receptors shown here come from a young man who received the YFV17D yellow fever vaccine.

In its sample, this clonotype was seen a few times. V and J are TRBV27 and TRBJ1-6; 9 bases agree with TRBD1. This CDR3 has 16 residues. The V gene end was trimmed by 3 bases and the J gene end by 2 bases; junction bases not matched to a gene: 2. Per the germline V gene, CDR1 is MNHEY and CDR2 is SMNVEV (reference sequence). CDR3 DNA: TGTGCCAGCAGTTTTGACAGGGGGACCTATAATTCACCCCTCCACTTT. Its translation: CASSFDRGTYNSPLHF.

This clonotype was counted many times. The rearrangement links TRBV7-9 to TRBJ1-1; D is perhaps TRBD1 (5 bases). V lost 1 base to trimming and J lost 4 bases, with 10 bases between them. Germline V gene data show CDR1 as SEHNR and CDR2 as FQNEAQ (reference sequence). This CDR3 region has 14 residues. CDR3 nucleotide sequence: TGTGCCAGCAGCTTAGGGATAACAGGCACTGAAGCTTTCTTT. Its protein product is CASSLGITGTEAFF.

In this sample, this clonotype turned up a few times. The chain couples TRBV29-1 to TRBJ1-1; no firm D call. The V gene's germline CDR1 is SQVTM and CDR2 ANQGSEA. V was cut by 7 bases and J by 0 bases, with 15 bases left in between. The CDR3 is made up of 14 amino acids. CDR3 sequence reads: CSAAGRNMNTEAFF. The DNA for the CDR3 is TGCAGCGCCGCCGGCCGTAACATGAACACTGAAGCTTTCTTT.

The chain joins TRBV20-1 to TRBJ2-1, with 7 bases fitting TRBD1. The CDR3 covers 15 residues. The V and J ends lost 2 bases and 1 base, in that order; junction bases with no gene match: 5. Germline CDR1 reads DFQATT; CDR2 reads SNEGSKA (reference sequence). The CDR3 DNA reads TGCAGTGCTAGATCGGGACAGCAGTCCTACAATGAGCAGTTCTTC. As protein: CSARSGQQSYNEQFF.

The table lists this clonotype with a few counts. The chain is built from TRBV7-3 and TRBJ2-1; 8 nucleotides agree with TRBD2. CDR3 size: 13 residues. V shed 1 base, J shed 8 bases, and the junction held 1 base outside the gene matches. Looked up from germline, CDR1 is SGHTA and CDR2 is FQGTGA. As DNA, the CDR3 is TGTGCCAGCAGCTTAAGCGGGGGGTATGAGCAGTTCTTC. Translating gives CASSLSGGYEQFF.

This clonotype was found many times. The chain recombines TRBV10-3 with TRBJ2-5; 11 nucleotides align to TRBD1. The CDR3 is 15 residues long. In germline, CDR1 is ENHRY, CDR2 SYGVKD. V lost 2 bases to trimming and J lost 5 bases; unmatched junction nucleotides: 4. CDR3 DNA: TGTGCCATCAGTGAGGGGACAGGGGGATTGGAGACCCAGTACTTC. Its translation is CAISEGTGGLETQYF.

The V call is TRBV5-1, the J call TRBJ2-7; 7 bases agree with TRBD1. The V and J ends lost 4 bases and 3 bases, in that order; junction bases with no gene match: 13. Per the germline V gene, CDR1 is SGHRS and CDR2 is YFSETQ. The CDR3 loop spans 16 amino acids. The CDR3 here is CASSPLGTDFLYEQYF. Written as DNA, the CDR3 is TGCGCCAGCAGCCCACTCGGGACAGACTTTCTCTACGAGCAGTACTTC.

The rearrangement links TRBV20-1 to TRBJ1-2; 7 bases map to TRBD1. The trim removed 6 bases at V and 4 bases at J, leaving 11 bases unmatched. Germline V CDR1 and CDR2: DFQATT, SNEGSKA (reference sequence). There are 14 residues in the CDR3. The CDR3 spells CSAGRQGVPYGYTF. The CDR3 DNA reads TGCAGTGCGGGGAGGCAGGGGGTCCCCTATGGCTACACCTTC.